This TCR beta chain is from a study of OX40 agonist ivuxolimab in advanced cancers. Study-level results: Clonal expansion from baseline to week 6 occurred in both CD4+ and CD8+ T cells.

Profiling relied on immunoSEQ multiplex PCR, and the TCRdb table lists in-frame clones only, not all of them. The sample lists about 90,000 clones; approximately 90% were seen once. This clone is a singleton in its sample. Its antigen is undetermined. The CDR3 length is 14 residues. The germline V gene encodes CDR1 SGHVS and CDR2 FQNEAQ. Trimming took 5 bases from V and 7 from J; bases not matched to a gene: 10. With baseline, cycle 4 day 1, and cycle 7 day 1 as timepoints, blood was sampled. Here the sequenced sample was CD4+ or CD8+ T cells sorted from blood, taken in a trial of the OX40 agonist ivuxolimab. The chain combines TRBV7-8 with TRBJ1-2; 7 nucleotides agree with TRBD1. This TCR came from an adult with an advanced solid tumor such as melanoma, head and neck, liver or kidney cancer. The CDR3 loop reads CASSTNTGEGGYTF. The CDR3 DNA sequence: TGTGCCAGCAGCACTAATACAGGGGAGGGTGGCTACACCTTC.